These T cell receptor beta chains were read from a single sample in a study of neurological immune-mediated disorders. TCRdb used MiXCR to reprocess the 5' RACE reads, holding one entry per CDR3 protein. Of 65,000 to 75,000 distinct CDR3 sequences detected, about 5% appear once; the ten largest clones hold approximately 5.1%. The sequenced material came from PBMCs. The receptors here all came from a human donor with multiple sclerosis. The donor label of this sample is uncertain. Each CDR3 is given with its conserved first and last residue. A D gene is named only where the DNA matches it firmly. Size tells how often a clone was seen (once, few, many) or the class of an expanded clone, and some rows leave it out.

J gene | D gene | clone size | V gene | CDR3 protein | CDR3 DNA
TRBJ2-3 | NA | many | TRBV20-1 | CSARDWGGATDTQYF | TGCAGTGCTAGAGATTGGGGGGGGGCAACAGATACGCAGTATTTT
TRBJ2-1 | NA | many | TRBV5-1 | CASSWGWGEDEQFF | TGCGCCAGCAGCTGGGGCTGGGGGGAGGATGAGCAGTTCTTC
TRBJ2-3 | TRBD1 | NA | TRBV5-1 | CASRRDRGTDTQYF | TGCGCCAGCCGCCGGGACAGGGGTACAGATACGCAGTATTTT
TRBJ2-1 | TRBD2 | many | TRBV5-1 | CASSLELAGGNEQFF | TGCGCCAGCAGCTTGGAGTTAGCGGGGGGGAATGAGCAGTTCTTC
TRBJ2-3 | TRBD2 | many | TRBV7-2 | CASSRGLAGLDTQYF | TGTGCCAGCAGCCGGGGACTAGCGGGGCTAGATACGCAGTATTTT
TRBJ1-6 | NA | many | TRBV12-3/TRBV12-4 | CASSLTAINNSPLHF | TGTGCCAGCAGCTTAACGGCGATAAATAATTCACCCCTCCACTTT
TRBJ2-3 | NA | many | TRBV5-1 | CASSASPETATQYF | TGCGCCAGCAGCGCCTCCCCGGAGACAGCTACGCAGTATTTT
TRBJ1-3 | TRBD1 | many | TRBV20-1 | CSARDSRAGGWGNTIYF | TGCAGTGCTAGAGATTCCCGGGCAGGGGGCTGGGGAAACACCATATATTTT
TRBJ2-3 | TRBD2 | many | TRBV11-3 | CASSPGTSADTQYF | TGTGCCAGCAGCCCCGGGACTAGTGCAGATACGCAGTATTTT
TRBJ1-6 | NA | many | TRBV5-1 | CASSLRRTYNSPLHF | TGCGCCAGCAGCTTAAGGAGGACCTATAATTCACCCCTCCACTTT
TRBJ2-3 | NA | many | TRBV7-9 | CASLLHSSADTQYF | TGTGCCAGCCTTTTACACTCTAGCGCGGATACGCAGTATTTT
TRBJ1-4 | NA | many | TRBV7-2 | CASSLVFRVGELFF | TGTGCCAGCAGCTTAGTCTTTAGGGTCGGGGAACTGTTTTTT
TRBJ2-1 | NA | many | TRBV5-1 | CASSLGPAYNEQFF | TGCGCCAGCAGCTTGGGCCCGGCCTACAATGAGCAGTTCTTC
TRBJ1-3 | TRBD1 | many | TRBV12-3/TRBV12-4 | CASSPRTGISTIYF | TGTGCCAGCAGTCCCCGGACAGGGATTAGCACCATATATTTT
TRBJ2-5 | NA | many | TRBV5-1 | CASSLVTGQETQYF | TGCGCCAGCAGCTTGGTTACGGGCCAAGAGACCCAGTACTTC
TRBJ2-3 | NA | many | TRBV6-5 | CASSEDRFDTQYF | TGTGCCAGCAGTGAAGACCGATTTGATACGCAGTATTTT
TRBJ1-4 | NA | many | TRBV6-6 | CASSPGLLHPEGATNEKLFF | TGTGCCAGCAGTCCCGGGCTCCTTCACCCGGAGGGTGCAACTAATGAAAAACTGTTTTTT
TRBJ1-5 | NA | many | TRBV10-3 | CAISDGGARIGNQPQHF | TGTGCCATCAGTGACGGAGGGGCGCGGATCGGCAATCAGCCCCAGCATTTT
TRBJ1-1 | NA | few | TRBV5-1 | CASSQALLQFTEAFF | TGCGCCAGCAGCCAAGCCCTACTCCAGTTCACTGAAGCTTTCTTT
TRBJ1-2 | NA | many | TRBV5-1 | CASSLPNGGQEGYGYTF | TGCGCCAGCAGCTTGCCCAACGGTGGGCAGGAAGGCTATGGCTACACCTTC
TRBJ1-2 | NA | many | TRBV5-1 | CASSPQGSGYGYTF | TGCGCCAGCAGCCCACAGGGTAGTGGCTATGGCTACACCTTC
TRBJ1-2 | TRBD1 | many | TRBV12-3/TRBV12-4 | CASSRDRDYGYTF | TGTGCCAGCAGCCGTGACAGGGACTATGGCTACACCTTC
TRBJ2-3 | NA | many | TRBV5-1 | CASSLDGDTQYF | TGCGCCAGCAGCTTGGATGGAGATACGCAGTATTTT
TRBJ2-7 | NA | many | TRBV18 | CASSRDGTPSSYEQYF | TGTGCCAGCTCACGGGACGGGACGCCGAGCTCCTACGAGCAGTACTTC
TRBJ1-1 | TRBD1 | many | TRBV18 | CASSPPKGQGRNTEAFF | TGTGCCAGCTCACCACCAAAAGGACAGGGCCGAAACACTGAAGCTTTCTTT
TRBJ1-2 | NA | NA | TRBV6-2/TRBV6-3 | CASRDVGTRYGYTF | TGTGCCAGCAGGGATGTGGGGACCCGCTATGGCTACACCTTC
TRBJ1-3 | NA | many | TRBV20-1 | CSARQHESSGNTIYF | TGCAGTGCTCGACAACACGAGAGCTCTGGAAACACCATATATTTT
TRBJ2-2 | NA | many | TRBV5-1 | CASTPRAANTGELFF | TGCGCCAGCACCCCCAGGGCCGCGAACACCGGGGAGCTGTTTTTT
TRBJ2-1 | NA | medium-sized | TRBV24-1 | CATSGRTFYNEQFF | TGTGCCACCAGTGGCAGGACCTTCTACAATGAGCAGTTCTTC
TRBJ2-7 | TRBD1 | many | TRBV20-1 | CSARDRSQGAYEQYF | TGCAGTGCTAGAGATCGTTCGCAGGGGGCCTACGAGCAGTACTTC
TRBJ1-1 | NA | many | TRBV5-1 | CASSLGDMNTEAFF | TGCGCCAGCAGCTTGGGGGACATGAACACTGAAGCTTTCTTT
TRBJ1-2 | NA | many | TRBV21-1 | CAGPYGYTF | TGTGCCGGCCCCTATGGCTACACCTTC
TRBJ1-2 | TRBD1 | many | TRBV11-2 | CASSLEGTGVYGYTF | TGTGCCAGCAGCTTAGAAGGGACAGGGGTCTATGGCTACACCTTC
TRBJ2-1 | NA | few | TRBV5-6 | CASSFGGPSWDEQFF | TGTGCCAGCAGCTTCGGGGGCCCCTCTTGGGATGAGCAGTTCTTC
TRBJ2-2 | NA | many | TRBV5-6 | CASRHLTGNTGELFF | TGTGCCAGCAGACACCTGACGGGGAACACCGGGGAGCTGTTTTTT
TRBJ2-1 | NA | few | TRBV29-1 | CSVEGTRTYNEQFF | TGCAGCGTTGAAGGGACCCGGACTTACAATGAGCAGTTCTTC
TRBJ2-4 | NA | many | TRBV7-9 | CASSPYGTGENIQYF | TGTGCCAGCAGCCCGTATGGCACGGGGGAAAACATTCAGTACTTC
TRBJ2-5 | NA | many | TRBV4-2 | CASSQERGWETQYF | TGTGCCAGCAGCCAAGAGAGAGGCTGGGAGACCCAGTACTTC
TRBJ1-2 | NA | NA | TRBV12-3/TRBV12-4 | CASSPRSRDAERNYGYTF | TGTGCCAGCAGTCCACGGTCCCGGGACGCGGAACGTAACTATGGCTACACCTTC
TRBJ2-1 | TRBD2 | many | TRBV10-3 | CAISDRAGGDYNEQFF | TGTGCCATCAGCGACCGAGCGGGGGGCGACTACAATGAGCAGTTCTTC
TRBJ1-6 | TRBD1 | NA | TRBV12-5 | CASGFWTGGAIRRSDSPLHF | TGTGCTAGTGGTTTTTGGACAGGGGGCGCGATAAGGAGGTCGGATTCACCCCTCCACTTT
TRBJ2-3 | NA | many | TRBV20-1 | CSPLDHISTDTQYF | TGCAGCCCGCTAGATCATATTAGCACAGATACGCAGTATTTT
TRBJ1-6 | NA | many | TRBV3-1 | CASSQLPGVASPLHF | TGTGCCAGCAGCCAACTACCAGGGGTTGCTTCACCCCTCCACTTT
TRBJ2-1 | NA | many | TRBV6-5 | CASRTHGGLNEQFF | TGTGCCAGCAGAACCCACGGGGGGCTAAATGAGCAGTTCTTC
TRBJ2-3 | NA | many | TRBV7-2 | CASSSMGGRTDTQYF | TGTGCCAGCAGCTCAATGGGGGGCCGCACAGATACGCAGTATTTT
TRBJ1-2 | NA | NA | TRBV5-1 | CASSPALERDGYTF | TGCGCCAGCAGCCCTGCGTTGGAGAGGGATGGCTACACCTTC
TRBJ2-6 | NA | few | TRBV5-1 | CASSPDRPGANVLTF | TGCGCCAGCAGCCCCGACAGGCCCGGGGCCAACGTCCTGACTTTC
TRBJ2-7 | NA | NA | TRBV11-2 | CASSSSTYEQYF | TGTGCCAGCAGCTCTAGTACCTACGAGCAGTACTTC
TRBJ1-1 | TRBD1 | many | TRBV3-1 | CASSPTGTGGVGTEAFF | TGTGCCAGCAGCCCGACCGGGACAGGGGGAGTAGGCACTGAAGCTTTCTTT
TRBJ1-1 | TRBD1 | many | TRBV2 | CASRDRFEAFF | TGTGCCAGCAGGGACAGGTTTGAAGCTTTCTTT
TRBJ2-6 | NA | many | TRBV7-8 | CASSKTTGANVLTF | TGTGCCAGCAGCAAAACTACTGGGGCCAACGTCCTGACTTTC
TRBJ1-1 | NA | many | TRBV5-5 | CASSRRGDTEAFF | TGTGCCAGCAGCCGGAGGGGGGACACTGAAGCTTTCTTT
TRBJ1-1 | NA | many | TRBV7-9 | CASSSRPILGPNTEAFF | TGTGCCAGCAGCTCCAGACCCATCCTAGGGCCGAACACTGAAGCTTTCTTT
TRBJ2-7 | TRBD1 | many | TRBV7-9 | CASSSRDSDYEQYF | TGTGCCAGCAGCTCCCGGGACAGCGACTACGAGCAGTACTTC